This TCR beta chain was profiled in a study of T-cell memory formation after mild COVID-19. The wider study: Clusters were largely donor specific.

In its sample, this clonotype was seen a few times. The antigen is not known. The CDR3 length is 13 residues. The V and J ends lost 6 bases and 5 bases respectively, with 14 bases between them. The germline V gene has CDR1 SGHRS and CDR2 YFSETQ. Study-wide findings and caveats: Balance between CD4 and CD8 was seen in clones contracting day 15 to 85, and a CD4+ lean was seen in later expanders. Chiefly within CM and EM were the contracting CD4+ clones; CD8+ ones were within EMRA.

One entry per CDR3 protein results from TCRdb running MiXCR on the 5' RACE reads. Of a few hundred thousand distinct CDR3 sequences listed, approximately 30% are singletons. This chain connects TRBV5-1 to TRBJ1-1; D not certain. The clonotype comes from an adult woman who had mild COVID-19 (a few samples of this study predate the infection). Cell type and time point are not known. The sequencing sample was made of PBMCs or a T cell subset sorted from them (not recorded which). CDR3 DNA: TGCGCCAGCACCCCTCCTTCCGGAACTGAAGCTTTCTTT. Translation gives CASTPPSGTEAFF.